The 14 T cell receptor beta chains below were found in one sample sequenced in a study of blood T cell repertoires in COVID-19. TCRdb's table, derived via immunoSEQ multiplex PCR, lists solely in-frame clones and lacks some. The profile covers 100,000 to 140,000 clones, with about four fifths appearing a single time and roughly 4.3% taken by the ten largest. The sample was peripheral blood. The origin of the receptors is a human donor in a cohort sampled during active COVID-19.

The chain links TRBV27 to TRBJ1-4; a weak D match, TRBD1 (5 bases). CDR1 and CDR2 (germline): MNHEY, SMNVEV (reference sequence). Trimming cost V 1 base and J 5 bases, with 11 bases left between them. This CDR3 region has 15 residues. This chain's CDR3 is CASSLFRQPNEKLFF. The DNA of the CDR3 is TGTGCCAGCAGTTTATTCAGACAGCCCAATGAAAAACTGTTTTTT.

The V and J genes are TRBV7-9 and TRBJ2-1, with TRBD2 identical over 7 bases. CDR1 is SEHNR and CDR2 is FQNEAQ in the germline V gene (reference sequence). The CDR3 has 17 amino acids. The V gene end was trimmed by 2 bases and the J gene end by 4 bases; junction bases not matched to a gene: 11. The CDR3 reads CASSLQGGSGIYNEQFF. The CDR3 DNA reads as TGTGCCAGCAGCTTACAGGGCGGGAGCGGGATTTACAATGAGCAGTTCTTC.

This chain connects TRBV28 to TRBJ2-5; 7 bases match TRBD1. V was pared by 7 bases and J by 7 bases, with 18 bases of the junction left unmatched. Germline V gene data show CDR1 as MDHEN and CDR2 as SYDVKM. The CDR3 totals 16 residues. CDR3 sequence reads: CASTRGRVGQLGTQYF. CDR3 DNA: TGTGCCAGCACCCGAGGTCGAGTGGGACAGCTGGGGACCCAGTACTTC.

The rearrangement joins TRBV18 to TRBJ1-1, with D possibly TRBD1 on 6 matching bases. V lost 2 bases to trimming and J lost 0 bases, with 13 bases between them. This CDR3 is built from 16 residues. CDR1 is KGHSH and CDR2 is LQKENI in the germline V gene. The CDR3 spells CASSPKVAGVNTEAFF. The CDR3 DNA reads as TGTGCCAGCTCACCAAAGGTCGCAGGGGTGAACACTGAAGCTTTCTTT.

For the CDR3, the DNA is TGTGCCTGGAGTGGTGGACTAGCGGGAGGGACGGAGACCCAGTACTTC. Amino acids: CAWSGGLAGGTETQYF. This chain connects TRBV30 to TRBJ2-5; 15 positions match TRBD2. Germline V gene sequence: CDR1 GTSNPN, CDR2 SVGIG (reference sequence). V trimming: 1 base; J trimming: 5 bases; junction bases outside the gene matches: 5. This CDR3 has 16 residues.

This clone was found once. The V and J genes are TRBV5-1 and TRBJ2-5, with 7 bases that match TRBD2. V dropped 2 bases and J dropped 1; count of bases not matched to a gene: 5. Per the germline V gene, CDR1 is SGHRS and CDR2 is YFSETQ. The CDR3 has 15 residues. CDR3 sequence reads: CASSLASGTQETQYF. The CDR3 DNA reads as TGCGCCAGCAGCTTAGCTAGCGGAACCCAAGAGACCCAGTACTTC.

This clone was counted a single time. The gene calls are TRBV6-5 and TRBJ2-7, with TRBD1 matching 10 bases. Germline assignment: CDR1 MNHEY and CDR2 SVGAGI. This CDR3 contains 14 residues. V lost 6 bases to trimming and J lost 6 bases; unmatched junction nucleotides: 8. DNA for the CDR3: TGTGCCAGCAGGTCTACCGGGACAGGGGTCGAGCAGTACTTC. It yields the protein CASRSTGTGVEQYF.

This chain joins TRBV20-1 and TRBJ2-1; possibly TRBD1 for D (6 bases). The CDR3 has 11 amino acids. Deletions cut 5 bases from V and 9 bases from J, with 11 bases between. Germline CDR1 and CDR2: DFQATT and SNEGSKA (reference sequence). The chain's CDR3 is CSAVTGFEQFF. CDR3 bases: TGCAGTGCTGTAACAGGGTTTGAGCAGTTCTTC.

The chain is built from TRBV4-2 and TRBJ1-2; 7 bases line up with TRBD1. Losses at the gene ends were 1 base for V and 2 bases for J; bases not matched to a gene: 7. The CDR3 is 16 amino acids. Germline V gene sequence: CDR1 LGHNA, CDR2 YNFKEQ. The CDR3 here is CASSQGTGGRNYGYTF. CDR3 coding DNA: TGTGCCAGCAGCCAAGGGACAGGAGGACGAAACTATGGCTACACCTTC.

The chain recombines TRBV6-5 with TRBJ2-7, with 7 bases that match TRBD1. The CDR3 loop spans 13 amino acids. V dropped 7 bases and J dropped 3; count of bases not matched to a gene: 6. In germline, CDR1 is MNHEY, CDR2 SVGAGI. This CDR3 reads CASILTGNYEQYF. In DNA form, the CDR3 reads TGTGCCAGCATTTTGACAGGGAACTACGAGCAGTACTTC.

This clone was observed a few times. V and J are TRBV6-2 or TRBV6-3 and TRBJ1-1; D is ambiguous. Germline CDR1 and CDR2: MNHEY and SVGEGT. The germline V and J ends were trimmed by 4 bases and 7 bases, with 7 bases remaining between them. CDR3 length equals 11 residues. CDR3 protein: CASSSGVEAFF. The CDR3 bases are TGTGCCAGCAGTTCGGGAGTTGAAGCTTTCTTT.

The V call is TRBV3-1 (or the pseudogene TRBV3-2), the J call TRBJ2-3; 14 nucleotides match TRBD2. This CDR3 contains 16 residues. The V segment lost 1 base and the J segment 5 bases; nucleotides outside the gene matches: 2. From germline, CDR1 is LGHDT and CDR2 YNNKEL (reference sequence). For the CDR3, the DNA is TGTGCCAGCAGCCAAGGGACTAGCGGGAGGATAGATACGCAGTATTTT. Encoded protein: CASSQGTSGRIDTQYF.

This clone occurred once. In DNA form, the CDR3 reads TGTGCCAGCAGCCGAATGAGGAGCACCGGGGAGCTGTTTTTT. It yields the protein CASSRMRSTGELFF. The genes are TRBV2 and TRBJ2-2; no clear D. CDR1 and CDR2 from the germline V gene are SNHLY and FYNNEI. The CDR3 is 14 amino acids. The germline V and J ends were trimmed by 6 bases and 4 bases, with 12 bases remaining between them.

The chain combines TRBV9 with TRBJ2-1; 12 bases line up with TRBD2. The germline CDR1 and CDR2 sequences are SGDLS and YYNGEE. After removal of 0 bases from V and 9 bases from J, the junction contained 4 bases not matched to a gene. The CDR3 is 15 residues long. The CDR3 region is CASSVGLAGGREQFF. The CDR3 DNA reads TGTGCCAGCAGCGTAGGTCTAGCGGGAGGGCGTGAGCAGTTCTTC.